Below, 10 T cell receptor beta chains from the same sample are listed, as sequenced in a study of shared clonotypes between healthy human individuals. Profiled with immunoSEQ multiplex PCR; TCRdb holds only in-frame clones, not every one. The sample lists around 2,000,000 clones; approximately 94% were seen once. CD8 cells classed as naive were CD45RO-negative and positively selected for CCR7, excluding terminally differentiated effector memory CD45RA+ cells. Sample: naive CD8+ T cells sorted from blood. Receptors originate from a man aged 18 to 29 in good health.

The gene calls are TRBV7-9 and TRBJ1-1, with D perhaps TRBD1 (6 bases). With 5 bases removed from V and 1 base from J, the gap between germline ends came to 14 bases. Germline CDR1 SEHNR, CDR2 FQNEAQ (reference sequence). This CDR3 comprises 15 residues. CDR3 amino acids: CASSQEGHPNTEAFF. The CDR3 nucleotides read TGTGCCAGCAGCCAAGAGGGACACCCGAACACTGAAGCTTTCTTT.

The rearrangement uses TRBV5-6 and TRBJ2-7; TRBD2 might be the D (5 bases). V lost 5 bases and J 2 bases, leaving 17 bases between the germline ends. CDR3 size: 15 residues. The germline V gene encodes CDR1 SGHDT and CDR2 YYEEEE. The CDR3 sequence is CASSHRIGVTYEQYF. The CDR3 DNA follows: TGTGCCAGCAGTCATAGAATCGGGGTAACCTACGAGCAGTACTTC.

This clone was detected only once. This rearrangement joins TRBV6-5 to TRBJ2-1; no clear D. Germline CDR1 is MNHEY and CDR2 is SVGAGI. Trimming pared 0 bases from V and 3 bases from J, leaving 9 bases between. The CDR3 length is 15 residues. CDR3 coding DNA: TGTGCCAGCAGTTACTCTCAGGACGGCTACAATGAGCAGTTCTTC. Translating gives CASSYSQDGYNEQFF.

The table lists this clone with a count of one. This chain links TRBV6-1 with TRBJ2-7, with a possible D match to TRBD1 (6 bases). This CDR3 has 11 residues. The V gene's germline CDR1 is MNHNS and CDR2 SASEGT. The CDR3 protein is CGNDRSYEQYF. CDR3 bases: TGTGGTAATGACAGGTCCTACGAGCAGTACTTC.

This chain uses TRBV5-1 with TRBJ2-7, with a possible D match to TRBD1 (6 bases). The CDR3 runs to 16 residues. From germline, CDR1 is SGHRS and CDR2 YFSETQ. Between the trimmed V and J ends, which lost 4 bases and 2 bases, there was a span of 19 bases. The CDR3 DNA reads as TGCGCCAGCAGCGCGGACAGAAACGCATATCCCTACGAGCAGTACTTC. Its protein is CASSADRNAYPYEQYF.

Concerning this clone: Other DNA sequences of this sample code for an identical CDR3. The chain uses TRBV27 and TRBJ1-2, with D perhaps matching TRBD1 (6 bases). CDR3 length: 14 amino acids. Germline V gives CDR1 MNHEY, CDR2 SMNVEV (reference sequence). Trimming took 1 base from V and 3 from J, leaving 9 bases between them. The CDR3 spells CASSLLGGHYGYTF. In nucleotides, the CDR3 is TGTGCCAGCAGTTTATTGGGGGGCCACTATGGCTACACCTTC.

Points on this clone: This sample also contains other DNA sequences that code for the same CDR3. This sequence joins TRBV7-9 and TRBJ2-7; D remains unclear. Germline V gene data show CDR1 as SEHNR and CDR2 as FQNEAQ (reference sequence). The CDR3 loop spans 13 amino acids. V was cut by 0 bases and J by 4 bases, with 7 bases left in between. The CDR3 nucleotides are TGTGCCAGCAGCTTAGCCCCTGCATACGAGCAGTACTTC. Translation gives CASSLAPAYEQYF.

This sequence joins TRBV27 and TRBJ2-2; D not resolved. The V end lost 3 bases, the J end lost 3 bases, and 8 bases lay between the germline ends. The germline V gene encodes CDR1 MNHEY and CDR2 SMNVEV (reference sequence). This CDR3 region has 14 residues. CDR3 amino acids: CASSLGYHTGELFF. In DNA form, the CDR3 reads TGTGCCAGCAGTTTGGGGTACCACACCGGGGAGCTGTTTTTT.

The chain combines TRBV9 with TRBJ2-2; TRBD1 is a possible D gene (5 bases). This CDR3 contains 13 residues. Trimming pared 6 bases from V and 0 bases from J, leaving 6 bases between. Germline V lookup: CDR1 SGDLS, CDR2 YYNGEE. DNA of the CDR3: TGTGCCAGCAACAGGCCGAACACCGGGGAGCTGTTTTTT. This encodes CASNRPNTGELFF.

The rearrangement links TRBV5-6 to TRBJ2-2, with D tentatively TRBD2 (5 bases). The CDR3 length is 13 residues. Looked up from germline, CDR1 is SGHDT and CDR2 is YYEEEE. Trimming removed 4 bases from V and 6 bases from J, with 10 bases in between. CDR3 amino acids: CASSPGVSGELFF. CDR3 sequence (DNA): TGTGCCAGCAGCCCCGGGGTGTCCGGGGAGCTGTTTTTT.